The 18 T cell receptor beta chains listed next were all sequenced from one sample in a study of long-term antiretroviral therapy in people with HIV. Assay version v3.0 of immunoSEQ was used, and it was run at survey level. Measured with immunoSEQ multiplex PCR; TCRdb has only the in-frame clones, and not every one. This sample has some 29,000 clones, with around 80% found just once. Here the sequenced sample was unsorted PBMCs, taken 1.5 years before starting antiretroviral therapy. The receptors here all came from a man aged 18 to 29 with HIV.

This chain links TRBV6-5 with TRBJ2-2; 9 positions match TRBD2. CDR3 length: 16 amino acids. Trimming took 2 bases from V and 6 from J; bases not matched to a gene: 7. The germline gives CDR1 MNHEY, CDR2 SVGAGI. The CDR3 DNA reads TGTGCCAGCAGTTACCGTAGCGGGGGTTTCTCCGGGGAGCTGTTTTTT. Its protein is CASSYRSGGFSGELFF.

J is TRBJ1-2 and V is TRBV27; tentatively, D is TRBD1 (5 bases). In germline, CDR1 is MNHEY, CDR2 SMNVEV (reference sequence). This CDR3 spans 15 amino acids. V dropped 2 bases and J dropped 3 bases, with 13 bases sitting between them. The CDR3 sequence: CASSLGAPAHYGYTF. In DNA, the CDR3 is TGTGCCAGCAGTTTAGGGGCCCCGGCGCACTATGGCTACACCTTC.

This clone was observed a single time. This sequence joins TRBV2 and TRBJ2-7; D may match TRBD1 or TRBD2 (5 bases each). The CDR3 length is 13 residues. CDR1 is SNHLY, CDR2 FYNNEI, per germline. Trimming removed 8 bases from V and 0 bases from J, with 11 bases in between. CDR3 in DNA: TGTGCCAGCTGGGACGGGGACTCCTACGAGCAGTACTTC. Protein sequence: CASWDGDSYEQYF.

The table lists this clone with a few counts. The rearrangement uses TRBV7-9 and TRBJ1-2, with 8 positions matching TRBD1. The V and J ends lost 1 base and 1 base, in that order; junction bases with no gene match: 5. This CDR3 spans 16 amino acids. CDR1 is SEHNR and CDR2 is FQNEAQ in the germline V gene (reference sequence). The CDR3 loop reads CASSLEGQGHNYGYTF. The CDR3 DNA sequence: TGTGCCAGCAGCTTAGAAGGACAGGGACATAACTATGGCTACACCTTC.

The rearrangement links TRBV13 to TRBJ1-2; tentative D call: TRBD1 (6 bases). Germline CDR1 reads PRHDT; CDR2 reads FYEKMQ (reference sequence). This CDR3 region has 14 residues. V gave up 5 bases and J gave up 3 bases, with 13 bases separating them. DNA for the CDR3: TGTGCCAGCAGCGCTACCGGACAGTACTATGGCTACACCTTC. This encodes CASSATGQYYGYTF. Complete variable domain (other parts from reference TRBV13 and TRBJ1-2): AAGVIQSPRHLIKEKRETATLKCYPIPRHDTVYWYQQGPGQDPQFLISFYEKMQSDKGSIPDRFSAQQFSDYHSELNMSSLELGDSALYFCASSATGQYYGYTFGSGTRLTVV.

The CDR3, as DNA: TGCGCCAGCAGCCAAGACGGTCAGGGGGGAGGGGGGTACTATGGCTACACCTTC. This encodes CASSQDGQGGGGYYGYTF. This sequence joins TRBV4-1 and TRBJ1-2; 7 nucleotides align to TRBD1. Germline CDR1 reads MGHRA; CDR2 reads YSYEKL. The CDR3 consists of 18 residues. With 0 bases clipped from V and 3 bases from J, the junction kept 13 bases outside the gene matches.

This clone came up a few times. The chain employs TRBV5-5 and TRBJ2-7; 9 bases are a match to TRBD2. The CDR3 contains 17 residues. With V trimmed by 0 bases and J by 0 bases, 7 bases remained unmatched. Looked up from germline, CDR1 is SGHKS and CDR2 is YYEKEE (reference sequence). CDR3 sequence: CASSLALTSGPSYEQYF. The CDR3 DNA follows: TGTGCCAGCAGCTTGGCCCTCACTAGCGGGCCCTCCTACGAGCAGTACTTC. The variable domain in full, completed from reference TRBV5-5 and TRBJ2-7, reads DAGVTQSPTHLIKTRGQQVTLRCSPISGHKSVSWYQQVLGQGPQFIFQYYEKEERGRGNFPDRFSARQFPNYSSELNVNALLLGDSALYLCASSLALTSGPSYEQYFGPGTRLTVT.

The V call is TRBV28, the J call TRBJ2-5; 8 bases agree with TRBD2. The CDR3 covers 15 residues. Germline values: CDR1 MDHEN, CDR2 SYDVKM. Trimming cost V 7 bases and J 4 bases; bases outside gene matches: 11. The CDR3 DNA follows: TGTGCCAGCACGGGAGGGAGCCCCGAAGGAGAGACCCAGTACTTC. It specifies CASTGGSPEGETQYF. The complete variable domain, with remaining parts taken from reference TRBV28 and TRBJ2-5, reads DVKVTQSSRYLVKRTGEKVFLECVQDMDHENMFWYRQDPGLGLRLIYFSYDVKMKEKGDIPEGYSVSREKKERFSLILESASTNQTSMYLCASTGGSPEGETQYFGPGTRLLVL.

The gene calls are TRBV4-1 and TRBJ2-1, with 11 bases that match TRBD2. The CDR3 has 18 residues. Trimming at V came to 4 bases and at J to 2 bases, leaving 10 bases not matched to a gene. The germline V gene has CDR1 MGHRA and CDR2 YSYEKL. CDR3 loop: CASSRKTSGTLAYNEQFF. The DNA of the CDR3 is TGCGCCAGCAGCCGCAAGACTAGCGGGACCCTTGCCTACAATGAGCAGTTCTTC.

The chain uses TRBV4-1 and TRBJ2-7; 8 bases line up with TRBD1. Germline V gene sequence: CDR1 MGHRA, CDR2 YSYEKL. CDR3 length equals 16 residues. After removal of 2 bases from V and 4 bases from J, the junction contained 10 bases not matched to a gene. The CDR3, as DNA: TGCGCCAGCAGCCAACCTATCGGGACAGGCGGGTACGAGCAGTACTTC. This translates into CASSQPIGTGGYEQYF.

This clone has only one observation. The chain carries TRBV18 and TRBJ2-1; the D gene is possibly TRBD1 (6 bases). The V gene's germline CDR1 is KGHSH and CDR2 LQKENI. This CDR3 has 16 amino acids. V was trimmed by 3 bases and J by 0 bases, leaving 12 bases between them. CDR3 residues: CASSPMGHSSYNEQFF. The CDR3 DNA reads TGTGCCAGCTCACCGATGGGACATAGCTCCTACAATGAGCAGTTCTTC.

This clone has just one count. The J gene is TRBJ1-5, the V gene TRBV30, with a tentative D call TRBD1 (5 bases). V gave up 5 bases and J gave up 5 bases, with 13 bases separating them. The CDR3 contains 13 residues. The germline gives CDR1 GTSNPN, CDR2 SVGIG (reference sequence). In DNA form, the CDR3 reads TGTGCCTGGGGCAGACAGAGGGATCAGCCCCAGCATTTT. It is translated as CAWGRQRDQPQHF.

The chain couples TRBV6-6 to TRBJ2-7; D may be TRBD1 (5 bases). This CDR3 spans 16 amino acids. Per the germline V gene, CDR1 is MNHNY and CDR2 is SVGAGI (reference sequence). Trimming took off 0 bases at V and 0 bases at J, with 12 bases between the two ends. CDR3 protein: CASSYSDPTASYEQYF. CDR3 DNA sequence: TGTGCCAGCAGTTACTCCGACCCGACAGCCTCCTACGAGCAGTACTTC.

This sequence joins TRBV5-5 and TRBJ1-4; D unresolved. Germline V gives CDR1 SGHKS, CDR2 YYEKEE (reference sequence). This CDR3 comprises 15 residues. Trimming cost V 3 bases and J 6 bases, with 15 bases left between them. The CDR3 region has the DNA TGTGCCAGCAGCTCTGTCAAAGACCGACATGAAAAACTGTTTTTT. Residues: CASSSVKDRHEKLFF.

This clone was detected once. This chain links TRBV19 with TRBJ1-1, with D hard to call. Between the trimmed V and J ends, which lost 5 bases and 5 bases, there was a span of 6 bases. The CDR3 is 11 residues long. Germline V gives CDR1 LNHDA, CDR2 SQIVND (reference sequence). DNA of the CDR3: TGTGCCAGTAGTGGGGTAACTGAAGCTTTCTTT. It specifies CASSGVTEAFF.

The V and J genes are TRBV25-1 and TRBJ2-7; 10 positions match TRBD1. V gave up 8 bases and J gave up 4 bases; unmatched junction bases: 2. This CDR3 has 12 residues. The germline V gene encodes CDR1 MGHDK and CDR2 SYGVNS. The CDR3 loop reads CASRDRGYEQYF. In nucleotides, the CDR3 is TGTGCCAGCCGGGACAGGGGATACGAGCAGTACTTC.

This clone appeared a single time. The gene calls are TRBV29-1 and TRBJ1-2, with D possibly matching TRBD1 (6 bases). This CDR3 comprises 13 residues. Germline V gives CDR1 SQVTM, CDR2 ANQGSEA. V lost 6 bases, J lost 0 bases, and 11 bases lay in between. CDR3 DNA: TGCAGCGTCCGGGACATAGCTAACTATGGCTACACCTTC. Encoded protein: CSVRDIANYGYTF.

J is TRBJ1-6 and V is TRBV5-1, with 7 bases lining up with TRBD1. Germline values: CDR1 SGHRS, CDR2 YFSETQ. V lost 4 bases, J lost 10 bases, and 11 bases stayed unmatched. The CDR3 is made up of 15 amino acids. DNA for the CDR3: TGCGCCAGCAGCCAACAACAGGGGTCCAGGTCACCCCTCCACTTT. This encodes CASSQQQGSRSPLHF.